These 30 T cell receptor beta chains came from one sample sequenced in a study of T cells in Graves' hyperthyroidism and ophthalmopathy. Amplified TCR beta CDR3 regions derived from RNA transcripts. In the first-round RT-PCR of the TCR CDR3, the HTBI primer set was used. TCRdb reprocessed the multiplex PCR reads via MiXCR and lists one record per CDR3 protein. Counted here are about 560,000 distinct CDR3 sequences, 16% occurring once; the ten biggest clones make up 15% to 20%. Material for sequencing was blood. The receptors were gathered from a young woman with Graves' hyperthyroidism.

This clonotype was detected a few times. This chain connects TRBV2 to TRBJ2-4; no clear D. The CDR3 consists of 16 residues. Germline CDR1 and CDR2: SNHLY and FYNNEI. Trimming pared 6 bases from V and 0 bases from J, leaving 15 bases between. As DNA, the CDR3 is TGTGCCAGCAGCTTCTTCCCGGGTTTAGCCAAAAACATTCAGTACTTC. Protein sequence: CASSFFPGLAKNIQYF.

Only a few counts were recorded for this clonotype. The rearrangement uses TRBV19 and TRBJ1-5; perhaps TRBD1 as D (6 bases). V shed 4 bases and J shed 4 bases, with 17 bases lying between them. This CDR3 region has 16 residues. The germline gives CDR1 LNHDA, CDR2 SQIVND (reference sequence). The CDR3 region is CASSNWQGLTNQPQHF. CDR3 in DNA: TGTGCCAGTAGTAATTGGCAGGGGCTGACGAATCAGCCCCAGCATTTT.

This clonotype has just one count. The rearrangement uses TRBV18 and TRBJ1-4; TRBD1 is a possible D gene (6 bases). The ends were cut back, 2 bases at V and 0 bases at J, with 13 bases in the middle. The CDR3 covers 17 residues. Germline V gene lookup returns CDR1 KGHSH and CDR2 LQKENI. CDR3 loop: CASSPLATGSTNEKLFF. The CDR3 DNA reads as TGTGCCAGCTCACCATTAGCCACAGGGTCAACTAATGAAAAACTGTTTTTT.

The chain is built from TRBV12-3 or TRBV12-4 and TRBJ2-6, with D maybe TRBD1 (5 bases). Trimming cost V 4 bases and J 4 bases, with 14 bases left between them. The CDR3 extends over 16 amino acids. CDR3 protein: CASSWGIGRGANVLTF. CDR3 nucleotides: TGTGCCAGCAGTTGGGGCATCGGCAGGGGGGCCAACGTCCTGACTTTC.

The rearrangement joins TRBV14 to TRBJ1-1; the D gene is possibly TRBD1 (5 bases). Germline V lookup: CDR1 SGHDN, CDR2 FVKESK. The CDR3 sequence is 16 residues long. Trimming shortened V by 0 bases and J by 4 bases, and 15 bases separated the two germline ends. In DNA, the CDR3 is TGTGCCAGCAGCCAAGATCCCGGGGCATTGGGCACTGAAGCTTTCTTT. Its translation: CASSQDPGALGTEAFF.

The V and J genes are TRBV11-2 and TRBJ1-2; D might be TRBD1 (6 bases). Trimming shortened V by 5 bases and J by 0 bases, and 10 bases separated the two germline ends. Germline-derived CDR1 and CDR2 are SGHAT and FQNNGV. CDR3 length equals 14 residues. The CDR3 is CASSRDTPNYGYTF. CDR3 coding DNA: TGTGCCAGCAGCAGGGACACTCCTAACTATGGCTACACCTTC.

The sample holds many counts of this clonotype. CDR3 region: CASSLIAYEQYF. The CDR3 bases are TGTGCCAGCAGTTTAATAGCCTACGAGCAGTACTTC. The chain joins TRBV28 to TRBJ2-7, with D unclear. Looked up from germline, CDR1 is MDHEN and CDR2 is SYDVKM. This CDR3 is built from 12 residues. Trimming pared 2 bases from V and 2 bases from J, leaving 4 bases between. The full variable domain, its missing parts supplied by reference TRBV28 and TRBJ2-7, is DVKVTQSSRYLVKRTGEKVFLECVQDMDHENMFWYRQDPGLGLRLIYFSYDVKMKEKGDIPEGYSVSREKKERFSLILESASTNQTSMYLCASSLIAYEQYFGPGTRLTVT.

The V call is TRBV7-8, the J call TRBJ2-7; D unclear. Trimming removed 2 bases from V and 2 bases from J, with 10 bases in between. Germline V gene lookup returns CDR1 SGHVS and CDR2 FQNEAQ. The CDR3 runs to 14 residues. CDR3 DNA: TGTGCCAGCAGCTTACTTGAGGTCCCCTACGAGCAGTACTTC. It encodes CASSLLEVPYEQYF.

V usage is TRBV7-2 and J usage is TRBJ2-7, with D perhaps matching TRBD2 (6 bases). Deletions cut 8 bases from V and 1 base from J, with 15 bases between. This CDR3 has 14 amino acids. Germline CDR1 and CDR2: SGHTA and FQGNSA. The CDR3 here is CASGQAGGSYEQYF. In DNA form, the CDR3 reads TGTGCCAGCGGCCAGGCAGGAGGGTCCTACGAGCAGTACTTC.

This clonotype was counted a few times. This chain joins TRBV18 and TRBJ1-4; D is uncertain. Germline lookup yields CDR1 KGHSH and CDR2 LQKENI. V shed 1 base and J shed 4 bases, with 10 bases lying between them. The CDR3 spans 15 residues. The CDR3 sequence is CASSPRGRNNEKLFF. CDR3 DNA: TGTGCCAGCTCACCACGCGGACGGAATAATGAAAAACTGTTTTTT.

This clonotype was observed many times. The gene calls are TRBV27 and TRBJ1-3, with a possible D match to TRBD1 (6 bases). This CDR3 comprises 14 residues. Trimming took 5 bases from V and 4 from J, leaving 12 bases between them. CDR1 is MNHEY and CDR2 is SMNVEV in the germline V gene (reference sequence). The CDR3 is CASSQQGSGNTIYF. The CDR3 nucleotides are TGTGCCAGCAGTCAACAGGGTTCAGGAAACACCATATATTTT.

This clonotype appeared many times. The chain employs TRBV11-3 and TRBJ1-6; D not certain. The V gene lost 8 bases and the J gene lost 14 bases, with 22 bases spanning the gap. CDR3 length: 14 amino acids. CDR1 and CDR2 from the germline V gene are SGHNT and YENEEA. The CDR3 nucleotides are TGTGCCAGCTCCTGCCCCTCGGAGGGTATGACCCTCCACTTT. It translates to CASSCPSEGMTLHF.

This clonotype was seen many times. V usage is TRBV20-1 and J usage is TRBJ1-2; D may be TRBD1 (5 bases). Trimming removed 3 bases at V and 2 bases at J, with 7 bases between. CDR1 and CDR2 (germline): DFQATT, SNEGSKA (reference sequence). CDR3 length: 12 amino acids. CDR3 DNA: TGCAGTGCTAGTGAGGGGAACTATGGCTACACCTTC. It specifies CSASEGNYGYTF.

This sequence joins TRBV3-1 and TRBJ1-4; D not certain. The CDR3 totals 17 residues. Germline loops: CDR1 LGHDT, CDR2 YNNKEL (reference sequence). Trimming pared 2 bases from V and 8 bases from J, leaving 21 bases between. In DNA, the CDR3 is TGTGCCAGCAGCCAAACACCGAGGTCCGGGAAACTCGAAAAACTGTTTTTT. Amino acids: CASSQTPRSGKLEKLFF.

About this clonotype itself: This sequence may be a read error, since a much larger clone differs from it by one base. The chain recombines TRBV2 with TRBJ2-1; 8 bases are a match to TRBD1. Germline lookup yields CDR1 SNHLY and CDR2 FYNNEI. The CDR3 totals 15 residues. The CDR3 loop reads CASTEVGQGYSEQFF. CDR3 nucleotides: TGTGCCAGCACTGAAGTTGGACAGGGATACAGTGAGCAGTTCTTC.

The sample holds many counts of this clonotype. V gene TRBV2 combines with J gene TRBJ1-4; D perhaps matches TRBD1 (5 bases). CDR1 and CDR2 from the germline V gene are SNHLY and FYNNEI. Trimming cost V 5 bases and J 7 bases, with 11 bases left between them. This CDR3 is 13 amino acids long. The chain's CDR3 is CASSPPDSEKLFF. CDR3 coding DNA: TGTGCCAGCAGTCCACCTGACAGTGAAAAACTGTTTTTT.

This clonotype has a count of ten or more. The V gene is TRBV5-1, the J gene TRBJ1-4; 9 nucleotides agree with TRBD1. CDR3 length: 16 residues. V lost 4 bases to trimming and J lost 7 bases; unmatched junction nucleotides: 11. From germline, CDR1 is SGHRS and CDR2 YFSETQ. The CDR3 bases are TGCGCCAGCAGCGTAACCGGGACAGGGAGAGGTGAAAAACTGTTTTTT. Amino acid sequence: CASSVTGTGRGEKLFF.

This clonotype was seen a handful of times. The chain has TRBV3-1 and TRBJ2-7, with TRBD2 matching over 13 bases. The V and J ends lost 3 bases and 4 bases, in that order; junction bases with no gene match: 6. Looked up from germline, CDR1 is LGHDT and CDR2 is YNNKEL (reference sequence). The CDR3 sequence is 16 residues long. The CDR3 is CASSHRTSGRDYEQYF. CDR3 DNA sequence: TGTGCCAGCAGCCATAGGACTAGCGGGAGAGATTACGAGCAGTACTTC.

In regard to this clonotype: Sequence at one end of the junction differs from germline and may be a read error. The J gene is TRBJ1-2, the V gene TRBV12-3 or TRBV12-4; 8 bases agree with TRBD1. This CDR3 region has 15 residues. CDR3 sequence reads: CVSSLQGQGLYGYTF. CDR3 nucleotide sequence: TGTGTCAGCAGTTTGCAAGGACAGGGCTTATATGGCTACACCTTC.

The chain employs TRBV27 and TRBJ2-2, with D perhaps TRBD2 (7 bases). The V gene lost 3 bases and the J gene lost 6 bases, with 14 bases spanning the gap. The CDR3 runs 15 residues. The V gene's germline CDR1 is MNHEY and CDR2 SMNVEV (reference sequence). This CDR3 reads CASSFGWGGPGELFF. CDR3 DNA: TGTGCCAGCAGTTTTGGGTGGGGGGGCCCCGGGGAGCTGTTTTTT.

The chain is built from TRBV28 and TRBJ1-2; no definite D call. With 3 bases removed from V and 7 bases from J, the gap between germline ends came to 15 bases. Germline V lookup: CDR1 MDHEN, CDR2 SYDVKM. CDR3 size: 14 residues. The CDR3 sequence: CASSFCLQKGGYTF. The CDR3 DNA reads TGTGCCAGCAGTTTTTGCCTGCAAAAGGGTGGCTACACCTTC.

The sample holds many counts of this clonotype. V and J are TRBV7-2 and TRBJ2-7; tentatively, D is TRBD2 (5 bases). Trimming removed 5 bases from V and 5 bases from J, with 13 bases in between. The germline gives CDR1 SGHTA, CDR2 FQGNSA. This CDR3 contains 13 residues. The CDR3 DNA reads TGTGCCAGCAGCCCGGTGGACTTCCACGAGCAGTACTTC. It specifies CASSPVDFHEQYF.

This clonotype was seen many times. J is TRBJ2-7 and V is TRBV27, with 7 bases lining up with TRBD1. Germline values: CDR1 MNHEY, CDR2 SMNVEV (reference sequence). Trimming removed 4 bases from V and 3 bases from J; junction bases left unmatched: 9. The CDR3 loop spans 15 amino acids. CDR3 amino acids: CASSSGTEDIYEQYF. CDR3 DNA: TGTGCCAGCAGTTCGGGGACAGAGGATATCTACGAGCAGTACTTC.

There are many counts of this clonotype. The chain's CDR3 is CASSVDGGWGNTEAFF. CDR3 in DNA: TGTGCCAGCAGCGTAGACGGGGGCTGGGGGAACACTGAAGCTTTCTTT. V and J are TRBV9 and TRBJ1-1; D possibly corresponds to TRBD1 (6 bases). The CDR3 loop spans 16 amino acids. Trimming removed 0 bases from V and 1 base from J, with 13 bases in between. Germline values: CDR1 SGDLS, CDR2 YYNGEE.

The table lists this clonotype with a count of one. This chain links TRBV20-1 with TRBJ2-1; D remains unclear. In germline, CDR1 is DFQATT, CDR2 SNEGSKA (reference sequence). The CDR3 runs 15 residues. V gave up 0 bases and J gave up 9 bases, with 18 bases separating them. The CDR3 coding sequence is TGCAGTGCTAGAGATGTGGGTCCAGAAGCACTTGAGCAGTTCTTC. Translation gives CSARDVGPEALEQFF.

The table lists this clonotype with a count of one. The rearrangement links TRBV20-1 to TRBJ2-7, with TRBD1 as a possible D gene (7 bases). Germline V gene lookup returns CDR1 DFQATT and CDR2 SNEGSKA (reference sequence). Trimming pared 3 bases from V and 6 bases from J, leaving 15 bases between. The length of the CDR3 is 13 residues. CDR3 protein: CSASTGEAAEQYF. DNA for the CDR3: TGCAGTGCTAGTACAGGGGAGGCGGCCGAGCAGTACTTC.

This clonotype was recorded many times. Here the CDR3 DNA reads TGCGCCAGCAGCCCCGGACTAGCGGGAGAGGATACGCAGTATTTT. Residues: CASSPGLAGEDTQYF. The V and J genes are TRBV5-1 and TRBJ2-3; TRBD2 aligns across 13 bases. The germline gives CDR1 SGHRS, CDR2 YFSETQ. Germline trimming cut 4 bases from V and 6 bases from J; bases unmatched to any gene: 5. The CDR3 has 15 amino acids.

The CDR3 reads CASSPLGLAGTDTQYF. CDR3 in DNA: TGTGCCAGCAGCCCCCTGGGGCTAGCGGGCACAGATACGCAGTATTTT. The gene calls are TRBV5-4 and TRBJ2-3; the match to TRBD2 covers 7 bases. V lost 4 bases and J lost 1; bases outside the gene matches: 9. This CDR3 contains 16 residues. The germline V gene has CDR1 SGHNT and CDR2 YYREEE (reference sequence). The whole variable domain, remainder taken from reference TRBV5-4 and TRBJ2-3, is ETGVTQSPTHLIKTRGQQVTLRCSSQSGHNTVSWYQQALGQGPQFIFQYYREEENGRGNFPPRFSGLQFPNYSSELNVNALELDDSALYLCASSPLGLAGTDTQYFGPGTRLTVL.

This clonotype was found many times. This chain joins TRBV2 and TRBJ2-3; tentatively, D is TRBD1 (7 bases). Trimming removed 3 bases at V and 1 base at J, with 14 bases between. The germline gives CDR1 SNHLY, CDR2 FYNNEI. The CDR3 consists of 16 residues. CDR3 bases: TGTGCCAGCAGTGACCCTATCAGGGGGGGCACAGATACGCAGTATTTT. Its protein product is CASSDPIRGGTDTQYF.

This clonotype came up many times. The chain combines TRBV2 with TRBJ2-7, with 7 bases matching TRBD1. The V segment lost 5 bases and the J segment 4 bases; nucleotides outside the gene matches: 2. The germline gives CDR1 SNHLY, CDR2 FYNNEI. CDR3 size: 12 residues. DNA of the CDR3: TGTGCCAGCAGTCGACAGGGTTACGAGCAGTACTTC. Translating it yields CASSRQGYEQYF.